This T cell receptor beta chain was profiled in a study of T cell repertoires in cytomegalovirus infection. About the research overall: It can be stated that public TCR beta signatures indicated CMV infection as well as a matching HLA type.

This clonotype showed up many times. What it binds is not known. TCRdb fed the reads into MiXCR, producing one record per CDR3 protein. The repertoire holds tens of thousands of distinct CDR3 sequences, with 4% as singletons. The V gene's germline CDR1 is SGHAT and CDR2 FQNNGV. The CDR3 extends over 13 amino acids. V gave up 5 bases and J gave up 5 bases, with 11 bases separating them. Study-level results: Dominating the ex vivo response were TCR beta clonotypes that were CMV-specific and HLA-C-restricted. Cumulative public TCR beta family frequency identified CMV carriers with the relevant HLA.

J is TRBJ2-3 and V is TRBV11-2, with D uncertain. Sequenced sample: PBMCs. The source is a human donor in good health (CMV status not recorded). Some clones in this sample may be carry-over from other donors' samples. This chain's CDR3 is CASSPTDRDTQYF. The CDR3 DNA is TGTGCCAGCAGCCCGACCGACCGAGATACGCAGTATTTT.